This T cell receptor beta chain was sequenced during a study of blood T cell repertoires in COVID-19. The wider study: Samples of COVID-19 (acute and convalescent) were obtained from the United States, Italy and Spain. PBMCs, B-cell-depleted T cells, or T cells were the source of the cDNA or gDNA that made up the material.

Study processing details: By means of reference gene primer amplification, nucleated cell counts were estimated. Profiled with immunoSEQ multiplex PCR; TCRdb holds only in-frame clones, not every one. V and J calls and clone size follow that table, whereas D and trimming were derived from the DNA. The sample includes 99,000 or so clones, around 86% of them seen just once. The TCR sequence derives from a man older than 75 with acute or convalescent COVID-19. Material: peripheral blood.

The CDR3 DNA sequence: TGTGCCAGCAGCAGGGACAGGGGTTCCTATGGCTACACCTTC. It translates to CASSRDRGSYGYTF. The chain is built from TRBV9 and TRBJ1-2, with 10 nucleotides matching TRBD1. Germline CDR1 is SGDLS and CDR2 is YYNGEE. CDR3 length: 14 amino acids. Losses at the gene ends were 4 bases for V and 4 bases for J; bases not matched to a gene: 4.